This section outlines one TCR beta chain sequence together with its context. Its target is not known. Clones were read by immunoSEQ multiplex PCR, and TCRdb kept only the in-frame ones, dropping some. The repertoire includes about 150,000 clones, 70% to 90% of them detected once, and more than 5.5% sits in the top ten. Germline V gene data show CDR1 as KGHSH and CDR2 as LQKENI. V lost 2 bases and J lost 0; bases outside the gene matches: 0. This CDR3 is built from 14 residues. The data stem from a study of T cell responses to AZD1222 COVID-19 vaccine. Findings of the study overall: In the spike-specific TCR repertoire, nearly half reportedly target unmutated variant regions. An increase in Spike-specific TCR breadth and depth was observed after two AZD1222 doses. In a largely white British group with more females than males, clonal diversity was possibly underestimated. Repertoire sampling happened only post peak T cell response.

The sequence was collected from an adult in good health. Sequencing used peripheral blood, obtained on day 0 of MenACWY control vaccination. The gene calls are TRBV18 and TRBJ2-5, with 7 bases identical to TRBD1. DNA for the CDR3: TGTGCCAGCTCACCAACAGGGGACCAAGAGACCCAGTACTTC. Translated, it gives CASSPTGDQETQYF.